The clone carrying this T cell receptor (beta chain) was seen only a few times. This sample was included in a study of blood T cells in healthy people across ages. Next came a second PCR, run for about 6 to 11 cycles, which used a sample-barcoded 5' primer along with a J-beta primer mix. From the 5' RACE reads, TCRdb called clonotypes with MiXCR, one entry per CDR3 protein. Of about 640,000 distinct CDR3 sequences listed, around 54% are singletons. Sequences were obtained from blood. The receptor was derived from a man between 60 and 70 years old in good health.

The CDR3 is CASSFQGRYGYTF. The DNA of the CDR3 is TGTGCCAGCAGTTTTCAGGGTCGCTATGGCTACACCTTC. The chain couples TRBV27 to TRBJ1-2; the D gene is possibly TRBD1 (5 bases). V was pared by 3 bases and J by 4 bases, with 9 bases between. This CDR3 has 13 residues. Germline V gene data show CDR1 as MNHEY and CDR2 as SMNVEV (reference sequence).